These 13 T cell receptor beta chains were all obtained from the same sample, sequenced in a study of shared clonotypes between healthy human individuals. Using immunoSEQ multiplex PCR, the repertoire was profiled, and TCRdb retains in-frame clones only, with some absent. The table lists 97,000 or so clones, around half of them singletons, with over 13% in the top ten. The sequencing input was PBMCs. All receptors come from a woman aged 40 to 55 in good health. Some clones in this sample may be carry-over from other donors' samples.

This clone was counted a few times. The CDR3 coding sequence is TGTGCCACCGGCCCCGTGCGTCAGCCCCAGCATTTT. Its translation is CATGPVRQPQHF. V and J are TRBV28 and TRBJ1-5; D uncertain. CDR1 and CDR2 (germline): MDHEN, SYDVKM. The CDR3 consists of 12 residues. V shed 10 bases and J shed 6 bases, with 13 bases lying between them.

This clone was seen ten or more times. V is TRBV28 and J is TRBJ2-5; 12 positions agree with TRBD1. With the DNA end fitting TRBJ2-7 better, the J assignment may be wrong. The CDR3 is made up of 19 amino acids. The germline gives CDR1 MDHEN, CDR2 SYDVKM. Written as DNA, the CDR3 is TGTGCCAGCAGTTTACCCGGGACAGGGGGCTACGGAACCCCCTACGAGCAGTACTTC. Amino acids: CASSLPGTGGYGTPYEQYF.

This clone was found many times. J is TRBJ1-2 and V is TRBV30, with no clear D. Germline loops: CDR1 GTSNPN, CDR2 SVGIG (reference sequence). The CDR3 totals 12 residues. The V gene lost 1 base and the J gene lost 6 bases, with 9 bases spanning the gap. The CDR3: CAWSGGRNGYTF. The CDR3 region has the DNA TGTGCCTGGAGTGGGGGAAGGAATGGCTACACCTTC.

This clone has only a few counts. The chain is built from TRBV7-2 and TRBJ1-5; the D gene is possibly TRBD1 (5 bases). V was trimmed by 1 base and J by 3 bases, leaving 10 bases between them. Germline V gene lookup returns CDR1 SGHTA and CDR2 FQGNSA. CDR3 size: 15 residues. The DNA for the CDR3 is TGTGCCAGCAGCTTAGGCGGCGGGGCCAATCAGCCCCAGCATTTT. It codes for CASSLGGGANQPQHF.

The chain links TRBV13 to TRBJ1-3; no definite D call. CDR1 PRHDT and CDR2 FYEKMQ come from the germline V gene (reference sequence). The CDR3 runs to 16 residues. Trimming removed 5 bases from V and 3 bases from J, with 17 bases in between. CDR3 region: CASSLDHGGYGNTIYF. Written as DNA, the CDR3 is TGTGCCAGCAGCCTGGACCACGGAGGGTATGGAAACACCATATATTTT.

Remarks on this clone: This may stem from a read error, because a much larger clone lies one nucleotide away. The J gene is TRBJ2-7, the V gene TRBV5-4; D is perhaps TRBD1 or TRBD2 (5 bases each). The CDR3 spans 13 residues. CDR1 and CDR2 from the germline V gene are SGHNT and YYREEE (reference sequence). This CDR3 reads CASRRDLNSEQYF. CDR3 bases: TGCGCCAGCAGAAGGGACCTCAATTCCGAGCAGTACTTC.

The V gene is TRBV4-3, the J gene TRBJ2-2; D gene ambiguous. Looked up from germline, CDR1 is LGHNA and CDR2 is YSLEER. The CDR3 loop spans 14 amino acids. V was trimmed by 0 bases and J by 7 bases, leaving 9 bases between them. CDR3 in DNA: TGCGCCAGCAGCCAAGATATTCCGGTCGGGGAGCTGTTTTTT. Translated, it gives CASSQDIPVGELFF.

This clone was seen only once. The chain has TRBV13 and TRBJ2-1; TRBD1 is a possible D gene (6 bases). There are 13 residues in the CDR3. CDR1 and CDR2 from the germline V gene are PRHDT and FYEKMQ (reference sequence). V shed 5 bases and J shed 6 bases, with 11 bases lying between them. DNA of the CDR3: TGTGCCAGCAGCACCCGACAGGCCAATGAGCAGTTCTTC. Translation gives CASSTRQANEQFF.

This clone showed up many times. The chain links TRBV7-3 to TRBJ2-1, with TRBD2 matching over 11 bases. Germline CDR1 is SGHTA and CDR2 is FQGTGA. V gave up 5 bases and J gave up 3 bases; unmatched junction bases: 3. The CDR3 sequence is 15 residues long. The CDR3: CASSQGLADYNEQFF. The CDR3 coding sequence is TGTGCCAGCAGCCAGGGACTAGCGGACTACAATGAGCAGTTCTTC.

At least ten counts were recorded for this clone. The chain joins TRBV6-6 to TRBJ1-2; 8 positions agree with TRBD1. Trimming cost V 5 bases and J 11 bases; bases outside gene matches: 10. This CDR3 spans 13 amino acids. The germline V gene encodes CDR1 MNHNY and CDR2 SVGAGI (reference sequence). CDR3 coding DNA: TGTGCCAGCAGTAAAGACAGGGGCTACGTTTACACCTTC. The encoded protein is CASSKDRGYVYTF.

The genes are TRBV6-1 and TRBJ1-4, with a tentative D call TRBD1 (5 bases). Trimming pared 7 bases from V and 3 bases from J, leaving 15 bases between. Germline values: CDR1 MNHNS, CDR2 SASEGT. CDR3 length: 15 residues. The CDR3 coding sequence is TGTGCCAGCAACGAAGGGGCAGCTCCTAATGAAAAACTGTTTTTT. This gives the protein CASNEGAAPNEKLFF.

The chain carries TRBV6-1 and TRBJ1-6; D remains ambiguous. V gave up 2 bases and J gave up 7 bases, with 9 bases separating them. From germline, CDR1 is MNHNS and CDR2 SASEGT. The CDR3 is made up of 14 amino acids. The chain's CDR3 is CASSELQGNSPLHF. For the CDR3, the DNA is TGTGCCAGCAGTGAACTACAAGGAAATTCACCCCTCCACTTT.

Worth noting for this clone: A read error may explain this, as a much larger clone is one base away. Additional DNA sequences in this sample encode the identical CDR3. This chain joins TRBV5-1 and TRBJ2-3; D call uncertain. Germline V CDR1 and CDR2: SGHRS, YFSETQ. This CDR3 contains 13 residues. The CDR3 loop reads CASSPSSPDTQYF. The CDR3 DNA reads as TGCGCCAGCAGCCCAAGTAGCCCCGATACGCAGTACTTT.